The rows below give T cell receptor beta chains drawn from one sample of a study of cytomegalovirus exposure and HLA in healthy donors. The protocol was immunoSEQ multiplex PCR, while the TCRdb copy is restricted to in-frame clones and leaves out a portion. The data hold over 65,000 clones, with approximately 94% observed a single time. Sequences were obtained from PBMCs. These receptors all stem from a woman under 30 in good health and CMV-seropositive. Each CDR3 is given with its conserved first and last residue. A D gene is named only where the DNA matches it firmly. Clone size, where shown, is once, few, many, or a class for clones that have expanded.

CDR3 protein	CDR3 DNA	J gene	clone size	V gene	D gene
CASSSGSGRLADEQFF	TGTGCCAGCAGCTCCGGGAGTGGGAGGCTCGCAGATGAGCAGTTCTTC	TRBJ2-1	-	TRBV7-9	-
CSLRLAGGSYNEQFF	TGCAGCTTGCGACTAGCGGGGGGTTCCTACAATGAGCAGTTCTTC	TRBJ2-1	-	TRBV29-1	TRBD2
CASSLDLAKETQYF	TGTGCCAGCAGCTTAGACCTAGCTAAAGAGACCCAGTACTTC	TRBJ2-5	-	TRBV11-2	-
CASSVDSGGWNEQFF	TGTGCCAGCAGCGTAGATAGCGGGGGGTGGAATGAGCAGTTCTTC	TRBJ2-1	-	TRBV9	TRBD2
CASSLVQGMYNEQFF	TGCGCCAGCAGCTTGGTACAGGGGATGTACAATGAGCAGTTCTTC	TRBJ2-1	-	TRBV5-1	TRBD1
CSVKYSGEAGELFF	TGCAGCGTAAAATATAGCGGGGAGGCCGGGGAGCTGTTTTTT	TRBJ2-2	-	TRBV29-1	TRBD2
CATSRDRGAGTEAFF	TGTGCCACCAGCAGAGATCGGGGAGCAGGAACTGAAGCTTTCTTT	TRBJ1-1	-	TRBV15	-
CASSDSTSGGGLHEQFF	TGTGCCAGCAGTGACAGTACTAGCGGGGGGGGACTTCATGAGCAGTTCTTC	TRBJ2-1	-	TRBV6-4	TRBD2
CASTDRVGTEAFF	TGTGCCAGCACGGACAGGGTCGGCACTGAAGCTTTCTTT	TRBJ1-1	-	TRBV5-6	TRBD1
CASSFPLISETQYF	TGTGCCAGCAGCTTCCCCCTTATAAGCGAGACCCAGTACTTC	TRBJ2-5	-	TRBV11-2	-
CASSLFGINYGYTF	TGTGCCAGCAGCTTGTTTGGCATCAACTATGGCTACACCTTC	TRBJ1-2	-	TRBV5-6	-
CASRLTGFQETQYF	TGCGCCAGCAGATTGACAGGGTTCCAAGAGACCCAGTACTTC	TRBJ2-5	-	TRBV5-1	TRBD1
CASTRTSAVYIVNEQFF	TGTGCCAGCACCCGGACTAGCGCGGTATATATCGTAAATGAGCAGTTCTTC	TRBJ2-1	-	TRBV7-8	TRBD2
CASSWDRGVGQYF	TGTGCCAGCAGTTGGGACAGGGGTGTTGGGCAGTACTTC	TRBJ2-7	-	TRBV2	TRBD1
CASSTQRGKQYF	TGTGCCAGCAGTACGCAGCGGGGGAAGCAGTACTTC	TRBJ2-7	once	TRBV6-6	TRBD2
CASSYYREGTGELFF	TGTGCCAGCAGTTACTACAGGGAGGGCACCGGGGAGCTGTTTTTT	TRBJ2-2	-	TRBV6-6	-
CASSLSGQFEQYF	TGCGCCAGCAGCTTATCAGGACAGTTCGAGCAGTACTTC	TRBJ2-7	-	TRBV5-1	-
CASSFGLAYNEQFF	TGTGCCAGCAGTTTCGGACTAGCGTACAATGAGCAGTTCTTC	TRBJ2-1	-	TRBV27	TRBD2
CASSPSAANYGYTF	TGTGCCAGCAGCCCCTCGGCGGCTAACTATGGCTACACCTTC	TRBJ1-2	-	TRBV7-9	-
CASSHDSAGVYEQYF	TGTGCCAGCAGCCACGATTCTGCGGGAGTGTACGAGCAGTACTTC	TRBJ2-7	once	TRBV4-2	TRBD2
CASSESAGRETQYF	TGCGCCAGCAGTGAGTCGGCAGGGAGGGAGACCCAGTACTTC	TRBJ2-5	-	TRBV10-1	-
CASSQIGDTQYF	TGCGCCAGCAGCCAGATCGGGGATACGCAGTATTTT	TRBJ2-3	-	TRBV4-1	-
CASSPPAGGINEQFF	TGTGCCAGTAGTCCCCCAGCGGGAGGGATCAATGAGCAGTTCTTC	TRBJ2-1	-	TRBV19	TRBD2
CASSQPDSLISGNTIYF	TGCGCCAGCAGTCAACCGGACAGTTTGATCTCTGGAAACACCATATATTTT	TRBJ1-3	-	TRBV23-1	-
CSASTGNTIYF	TGCAGTGCTAGTACAGGAAACACCATATATTTT	TRBJ1-3	few	TRBV20-1	-
CASAGKSSYEQYF	TGTGCCAGCGCAGGAAAGAGCTCCTACGAGCAGTACTTC	TRBJ2-7	-	TRBV13	-
CASSAGLEETQYF	TGTGCCAGCAGCGCTGGACTGGAAGAGACCCAGTACTTC	TRBJ2-5	-	TRBV9	-
CASSLNPGTSGSQQFF	TGTGCCAGCAGCCTCAACCCCGGGACTAGCGGGAGCCAGCAGTTCTTC	TRBJ2-1	-	TRBV14	TRBD2
CAWNRVAGVGEQFF	TGTGCCTGGAATAGAGTAGCGGGAGTGGGTGAGCAGTTCTTC	TRBJ2-1	-	TRBV30	TRBD2
CAITEGGRGNTEAFF	TGTGCCATCACCGAGGGAGGTCGGGGGAACACTGAAGCTTTCTTT	TRBJ1-1	-	TRBV10-3	-
CASSQVFSGNYNEQFF	TGCGCCAGCAGCCAAGTTTTTAGCGGGAATTACAATGAGCAGTTCTTC	TRBJ2-1	-	TRBV4-1	TRBD2
CASGLPLGGALSSYNEQFF	TGTGCTAGTGGTTTGCCGCTTGGGGGGGCCTTAAGCTCCTACAATGAGCAGTTCTTC	TRBJ2-1	-	TRBV12-5	-
CASSLAMGGNTGELFF	TGTGCCAGCAGCTTGGCCATGGGGGGAAACACCGGGGAGCTGTTTTTT	TRBJ2-2	-	TRBV5-4	-
CAWTSGGAWPTGELFF	TGTGCCTGGACTAGCGGGGGGGCCTGGCCGACCGGGGAGCTGTTTTTT	TRBJ2-2	-	TRBV30	TRBD2
CACSLAGGTEQFF	TGTGCCTGCTCACTAGCGGGGGGGACTGAGCAGTTCTTC	TRBJ2-1	-	TRBV30	TRBD2
CASSQNGQPYNSPLHF	TGCGCCAGCAGCCAGAATGGACAGCCTTATAATTCACCCCTCCACTTT	TRBJ1-6	-	TRBV4-1	-
CASSRDRANTEAFF	TGTGCCAGTAGTCGGGACAGGGCCAACACTGAAGCTTTCTTT	TRBJ1-1	-	TRBV19	TRBD1
CASSPRINEQFF	TGTGCCAGCAGTCCCAGAATTAATGAGCAGTTCTTC	TRBJ2-1	-	TRBV2	-
CASSLGQGTFGEQYF	TGTGCCAGCAGCTTAGGCCAGGGAACGTTCGGCGAGCAGTACTTC	TRBJ2-7	-	TRBV7-9	-
CASSHMGPTGGVSNQPQHF	TGTGCCAGCAGCCATATGGGGCCCACAGGGGGAGTTAGCAATCAGCCCCAGCATTTT	TRBJ1-5	-	TRBV27	TRBD1
CSVGARGGQGDTEAFF	TGCAGCGTTGGGGCCCGAGGGGGACAGGGAGACACTGAAGCTTTCTTT	TRBJ1-1	-	TRBV29-1	TRBD1
CASSPGTGLVYEQYF	TGTGCCAGCAGTCCCGGGACAGGGCTTGTCTACGAGCAGTACTTC	TRBJ2-7	-	TRBV7-3	TRBD1
CASSLAGSSGTTFPYEQYF	TGTGCCAGCAGCTTAGCGGGTTCTAGCGGGACCACTTTCCCCTACGAGCAGTACTTC	TRBJ2-7	-	TRBV7-2	TRBD2
CASKRGQPQHF	TGTGCCAGTAAAAGAGGTCAGCCCCAGCATTTT	TRBJ1-5	-	TRBV19	-
CASSLDGDSNQPQHF	TGTGCCAGCAGCTTAGATGGAGATAGCAATCAGCCCCAGCATTTT	TRBJ1-5	-	TRBV11-2	-
CASSLARGSEAFF	TGTGCCAGCAGCTTAGCGCGAGGGTCGGAAGCTTTCTTT	TRBJ1-1	-	TRBV7-2	-
CASSSAQGSGFF	TGTGCCAGCAGCTCAGCTCAGGGGAGTGGGTTCTTC	TRBJ2-1	-	TRBV13	-
CASSEKSGGATYEQYF	TGTGCCAGTAGCGAAAAGAGCGGGGGAGCAACCTACGAGCAGTACTTC	TRBJ2-7	once	TRBV19	TRBD2
CASSREPGENTEAFF	TGTGCCAGCTCACGGGAACCAGGGGAGAACACTGAAGCTTTCTTT	TRBJ1-1	-	TRBV18	-
CASAIAGGPYEQYF	TGTGCCAGCGCCATAGCGGGAGGGCCCTACGAGCAGTACTTC	TRBJ2-7	-	TRBV14	TRBD2
CASSHTDGQTNYGYTF	TGTGCCAGCAGCCACACTGACGGACAGACGAACTATGGCTACACCTTC	TRBJ1-2	-	TRBV4-2	-
CASSYGTGANYGYTF	TGTGCCAGCAGTTACGGTACAGGCGCTAACTATGGCTACACCTTC	TRBJ1-2	-	TRBV6-5	-
CASSLIAGDGGSTDTQYF	TGTGCCAGCAGCTTAATAGCGGGAGATGGAGGGAGCACAGATACGCAGTATTTT	TRBJ2-3	-	TRBV7-3	TRBD2
CASSEPLEGASPTLSSYNSPLHF	TGTGCCAGCAGTGAACCTCTAGAAGGGGCCAGTCCTACCTTGAGCTCCTATAATTCACCCCTCCACTTT	TRBJ1-6	once	TRBV6-1	-